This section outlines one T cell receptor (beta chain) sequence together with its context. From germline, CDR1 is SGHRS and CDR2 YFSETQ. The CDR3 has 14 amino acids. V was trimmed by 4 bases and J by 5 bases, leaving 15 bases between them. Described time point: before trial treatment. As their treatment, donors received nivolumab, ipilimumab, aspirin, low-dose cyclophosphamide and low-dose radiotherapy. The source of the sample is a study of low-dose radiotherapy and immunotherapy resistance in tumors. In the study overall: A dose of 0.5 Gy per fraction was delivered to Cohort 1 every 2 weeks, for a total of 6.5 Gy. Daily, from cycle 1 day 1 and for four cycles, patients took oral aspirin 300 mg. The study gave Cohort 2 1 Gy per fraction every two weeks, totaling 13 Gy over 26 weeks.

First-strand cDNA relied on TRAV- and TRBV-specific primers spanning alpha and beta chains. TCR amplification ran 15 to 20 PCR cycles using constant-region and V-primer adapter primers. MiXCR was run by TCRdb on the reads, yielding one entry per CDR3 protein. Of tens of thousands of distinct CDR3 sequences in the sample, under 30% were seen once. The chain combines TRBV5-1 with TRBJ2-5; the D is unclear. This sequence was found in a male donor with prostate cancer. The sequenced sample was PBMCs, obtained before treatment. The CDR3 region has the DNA TGCGCCAGCAGCCGCCAAAGCGTGCGGGAGACCCAGTACTTC. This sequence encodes CASSRQSVRETQYF.